Listed below are T cell receptor beta chains from one sample, sequenced in a study of CD8 T cells in ankylosing spondylitis. TCRdb analysed the 5' RACE reads with MiXCR anew, one entry per CDR3 protein. Seen here are tens of thousands of distinct CDR3 sequences, 6.2% observed once, and the top ten hold approximately 5%. The specimen sequenced was synovial fluid, either unsorted or a sorted T cell fraction (not recorded which). The receptor source for this set is a male donor with ankylosing spondylitis. Each CDR3 is given with its conserved first and last residue. Each record gives: V gene, J gene, CDR3 protein.

V: TRBV5-1
J: TRBJ1-2
CDR3: CASSPGTANYGYTF

V: TRBV5-1
J: TRBJ2-2
CDR3: CASSLDGVTTGELFF

V: TRBV11-3
J: TRBJ2-4
CDR3: CASTLGLGAKNIQYF

V: TRBV7-2
J: TRBJ2-7
CDR3: CASSLAPSGRRGEQYF

V: TRBV20-1
J: TRBJ2-3
CDR3: CSAQSGGATDTQYF

V: TRBV19
J: TRBJ2-7
CDR3: CASSRDRSYEQYF

V: TRBV5-1
J: TRBJ2-5
CDR3: CASSLGRTSGKYETQYF

V: TRBV5-1
J: TRBJ1-4
CDR3: CASSLANSRDEKLFF

V: TRBV3-1
J: TRBJ2-7
CDR3: CASSPGLAGTYEQYF

V: TRBV6-1
J: TRBJ2-2
CDR3: CASSGTSGGRGTGELFF

V: TRBV10-3
J: TRBJ1-6
CDR3: CAIRFETNSPLHF

V: TRBV12-3/TRBV12-4
J: TRBJ1-5
CDR3: CASSFDGHPNQPQHF

V: TRBV5-1
J: TRBJ2-3
CDR3: CASSLSRGADTQYF

V: TRBV6-5
J: TRBJ2-7
CDR3: CASSYESGSSYEQYF

V: TRBV20-1
J: TRBJ2-7
CDR3: CSARGSYEQYF

V: TRBV19
J: TRBJ1-1
CDR3: CASSIALQPVRLTEAFF

V: TRBV2
J: TRBJ1-2
CDR3: CASSDYGYTF

V: TRBV3-1
J: TRBJ2-5
CDR3: CASSQEAGAYRTQETQYF